This entry concerns a single TCR beta chain. This sample is drawn from a study of OX40 agonist ivuxolimab in advanced cancers. Across the study: Ivuxolimab, which is an agonistic anti-OX40 (CD134) antibody, was administered to the patients.

The assay was immunoSEQ multiplex PCR, and TCRdb's table has in-frame clones only and misses some. Of 90,000 to 95,000 clones in the sample, around 80% are singletons; the top ten hold approximately 1.2%. Germline CDR1 is SGHKS and CDR2 is YYEKEE (reference sequence). The germline V and J ends were trimmed by 4 bases and 8 bases, with 16 bases remaining between them. The CDR3 has 14 amino acids. The chain is built from TRBV5-5 and TRBJ1-3; D gene unclear. The clonotype was recovered from an adult with an advanced solid tumor such as melanoma, head and neck, liver or kidney cancer. The specimen was CD4+ or CD8+ T cells sorted from blood, collected in a trial of the OX40 agonist ivuxolimab. CDR3: CASSPGPGFDTIYF. CDR3 in DNA: TGTGCCAGCAGCCCCGGACCTGGTTTCGACACCATATATTTT.